This TCR beta chain is from a study of vaccination and CD4 T cells after COVID-19. Germline trimming cut 0 bases from V and 2 bases from J; bases unmatched to any gene: 4. This CDR3 has 16 amino acids. In germline, CDR1 is MNHEY, CDR2 SVGEGT. Treatment indicated: approximately 9-day PBMC culture with coronavirus spike peptide pools or control peptides (ViraFEST assay). The healthy vaccine recipients were free of prior SARS-CoV-2 infection; their nucleocapsid antibodies were negative before and after vaccination. The Oncomine TCR Beta short-read assay sequenced DNA from cultured CD4+ T cells. Via MiXCR, TCRdb re-called the PCR reads, giving one row per CDR3 protein. The sample carries roughly 25,000 distinct CDR3 sequences, approximately 64% recorded once. This clonotype was picked up a small number of times. The antigen is unknown.

The gene calls are TRBV6-2 or TRBV6-3 and TRBJ2-7, with 10 positions matching TRBD2. The source material was CD4+ T cells from blood, cultured in vitro, sampled after SARS-CoV-2 vaccination. The origin of this receptor is a human donor who received a COVID-19 vaccine. The CDR3, as DNA: TGTGCCAGCAGTTACTCAAGCGGGGGGGCCACCTACGAGCAGTACTTC. Protein product: CASSYSSGGATYEQYF.